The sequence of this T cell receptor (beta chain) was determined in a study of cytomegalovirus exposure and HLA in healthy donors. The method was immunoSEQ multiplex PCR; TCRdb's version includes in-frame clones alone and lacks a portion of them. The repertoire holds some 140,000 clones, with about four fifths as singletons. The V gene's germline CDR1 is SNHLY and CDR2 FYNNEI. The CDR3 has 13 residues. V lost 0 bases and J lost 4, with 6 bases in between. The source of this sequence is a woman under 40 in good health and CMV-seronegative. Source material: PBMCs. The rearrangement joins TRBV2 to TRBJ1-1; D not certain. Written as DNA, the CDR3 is TGTGCCAGCAGTGAAGCGCTCGGCACTGAAGCTTTCTTT. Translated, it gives CASSEALGTEAFF.